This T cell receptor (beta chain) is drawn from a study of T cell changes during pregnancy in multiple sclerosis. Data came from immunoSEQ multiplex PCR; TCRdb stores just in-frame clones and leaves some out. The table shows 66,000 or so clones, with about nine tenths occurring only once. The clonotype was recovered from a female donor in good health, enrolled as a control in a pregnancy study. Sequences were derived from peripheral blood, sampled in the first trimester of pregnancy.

The CDR3 here is CASSLGPSTYEQYF. In DNA, the CDR3 is TGTGCCAGCAGCTTGGGGCCATCCACCTACGAGCAGTACTTC. This rearrangement joins TRBV11-3 to TRBJ2-7, with D possibly matching TRBD1 (5 bases). The CDR3 loop spans 14 amino acids. CDR1 is SGHNT and CDR2 is YENEEA in the germline V gene. V was cut by 3 bases and J by 2 bases, with 11 bases left in between.